The clone carrying this TCR beta chain was seen once. Its antigen is as yet unknown. This entry comes from a study of shared clonotypes between healthy human individuals. General study points: Researchers sampled only blood; tissue repertoires likely differ.

The ends were cut back, 5 bases at V and 4 bases at J, with 18 bases in the middle. Germline-derived CDR1 and CDR2 are MNHEY and SVGAGI. The CDR3 loop spans 15 amino acids. Generated by immunoSEQ multiplex PCR, the TCRdb table keeps only in-frame clones and is missing some. Of more than 1.2 million clones detected, about 98.5% appear once; the ten largest clones hold approximately 0.4%. The rearrangement links TRBV6-5 to TRBJ2-7; D may be TRBD2 (5 bases). This sequence was found in a man aged 25 to 45 in good health. Sequencing was performed on naive CD4+ T cells sorted from blood. Subset described: CD45RA+ positively selected. As DNA, the CDR3 is TGTGCCAGCAGTCCTGAGGGTTGGACTTGGTACGAGCAGTACTTC. Amino acids: CASSPEGWTWYEQYF.